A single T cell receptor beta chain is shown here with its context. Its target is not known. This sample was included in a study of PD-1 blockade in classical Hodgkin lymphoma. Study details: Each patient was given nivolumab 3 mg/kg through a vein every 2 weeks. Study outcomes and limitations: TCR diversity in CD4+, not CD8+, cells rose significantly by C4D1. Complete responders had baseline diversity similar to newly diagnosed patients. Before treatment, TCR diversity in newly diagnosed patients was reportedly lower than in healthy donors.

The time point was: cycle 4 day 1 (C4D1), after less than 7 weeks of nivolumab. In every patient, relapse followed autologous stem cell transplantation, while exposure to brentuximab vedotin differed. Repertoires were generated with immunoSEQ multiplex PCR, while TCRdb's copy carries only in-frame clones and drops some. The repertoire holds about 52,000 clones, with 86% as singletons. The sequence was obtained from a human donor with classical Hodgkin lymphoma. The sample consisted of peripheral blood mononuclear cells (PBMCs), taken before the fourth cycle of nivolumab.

The chain's CDR3 is CASSQIGNTIYF. The CDR3 DNA reads TGTGCCAGCAGCCAAATAGGAAACACCATATATTTT. The rearrangement uses TRBV14 and TRBJ1-3; D call uncertain. Trimming cost V 2 bases and J 4 bases, with 3 bases left between them. The CDR3 is 12 residues long. Germline CDR1 SGHDN, CDR2 FVKESK.